This T cell receptor (beta chain) is drawn from a study of sequential checkpoint blockade in melanoma. About the research overall: TCRbeta immunosequencing was performed on DNA from fewer than 95 pretreatment melanoma tumor samples. Around 21 patients had tumor biopsies before treatment and at week 13.

The treatment: randomized to nivolumab then ipilimumab (arm A) or the reverse (arm B). None of the patients previously received DNA-damaging chemotherapy. Germline V gene sequence: CDR1 KGHSH, CDR2 LQKENI. This CDR3 has 18 residues. V lost 0 bases and J lost 4, with 21 bases in between. Libraries were prepared by immunoSEQ multiplex PCR; TCRdb keeps only in-frame clonotypes and omits some of them. Found here are approximately 20,000 clones, less than 30% of them singletons; the top ten hold 6.5% to 9%. The TCR originated in a human donor with melanoma. The chain recombines TRBV18 with TRBJ1-2; perhaps TRBD1 as D (5 bases). The input for sequencing was tumor tissue (inferred from file names), taken from a patient given nivolumab and ipilimumab in sequence. CDR3 sequence: CASSPPDVGTGTFYGYTF. The CDR3 DNA is TGTGCCAGCTCACCACCAGATGTAGGAACTGGGACCTTCTATGGCTACACCTTC.